These T cell receptor beta chains were read from a single sample in a study of blood T cell repertoires in COVID-19. Clones were sequenced by immunoSEQ multiplex PCR, and TCRdb holds only the in-frame ones, with some missing. The repertoire holds about 170,000 clones, with around 82% as singletons. The sequencing input was peripheral blood. The receptors stem from an elderly man with COVID-19, enrolled during active disease. Each CDR3 is given with its conserved first and last residue. D genes are given only for firm matches. Clone size appears in some rows only: once, few, many, or a class for an expanded clone.

len,v_gene,d_gene,abundance,j_gene,CDR3nt,CDR3aa
15,TRBV7-2,TRBD2,.,TRBJ2-5,TGTGCCAGCAGCTTAAGCCTAGCGGGGGAGGAGACCCAGTACTTC,CASSLSLAGEETQYF
16,TRBV28,TRBD1,.,TRBJ1-5,TGTGCCAGCAGCCGACGGACAGGGGGCACCAGACAGCCCCAGCATTTT,CASSRRTGGTRQPQHF
15,TRBV5-1,TRBD2,.,TRBJ2-2,TGCGCCAGCAGGGACGGACTAGCTCGCACCGGGGAGCTGTTTTTT,CASRDGLARTGELFF
16,TRBV28,TRBD1,.,TRBJ1-5,TGTGCCAGCAGTATTACCAGGGGGAGTAACAATCAGCCCCAGCATTTT,CASSITRGSNNQPQHF
14,TRBV6-5,TRBD1,.,TRBJ1-4,TGTGCCAGTGACTTGGGACAGCCTAATGAAAAACTGTTTTTT,CASDLGQPNEKLFF
14,TRBV5-6,TRBD1,few,TRBJ1-2,TGTGCCAGCAGCCTATTGGACAGGGGATATGGCTACACCTTC,CASSLLDRGYGYTF
13,TRBV6-1,TRBD1,.,TRBJ1-5,TGTGCCAGCAGTGAATCCCGGGGACAGGGTGTTCATTTT,CASSESRGQGVHF
11,TRBV5-1,.,.,TRBJ1-2,TGCGCCAGCAGACAGCAGGGGAACTACACCTTC,CASRQQGNYTF
12,TRBV29-1,.,.,TRBJ2-2,TGCAGCGTTGCGCGGGGCCCCGGGGAGCTGTTTTTT,CSVARGPGELFF
13,TRBV10-3,.,.,TRBJ1-1,TGTGCCATCGCCGGGACATCGCACACTGAAGCTTTCTTT,CAIAGTSHTEAFF
14,TRBV7-8,.,.,TRBJ2-2,TGTGCCAGCCGTAGGACAGTGAACACCGGGGAGCTGTTTTTT,CASRRTVNTGELFF
15,TRBV29-1,TRBD2,.,TRBJ2-1,TGCAGCGTTCCCCCGGCTAGCGGGGGGGACAATGAGCAGTTCTTC,CSVPPASGGDNEQFF
16,TRBV19,.,.,TRBJ1-1,TGTGCCAGTAGTACTCAGGGAAGAAGGGGGAACACTGAAGCTTTCTTT,CASSTQGRRGNTEAFF
14,TRBV11-2,.,once,TRBJ2-1,TGTGCCAGCAGCTTAGCGGTACCCTACAATGAGCAGTTCTTC,CASSLAVPYNEQFF
16,TRBV4-1,.,few,TRBJ2-3,TGCGCCAGCAGCCAAGCCGTAGGGGCTAGCACAGATACGCAGTATTTT,CASSQAVGASTDTQYF
13,TRBV10-3,TRBD1,.,TRBJ1-2,TGTGCCATCAGTGAGTCGTCAGGGGGTGGCTACACCTTC,CAISESSGGGYTF
19,TRBV7-9,.,.,TRBJ2-2,TGTGCCAGCAGCTTAAGAGGCGGAGGGCAGGGCGCGAACACCGGGGAGCTGTTTTTT,CASSLRGGGQGANTGELFF
17,TRBV27,TRBD2,.,TRBJ2-5,TGTGCCAGCTGTTTGGGGCGGGGGCGGGGGGGCCAGGAGACCCAGTACTTC,CASCLGRGRGGQETQYF
17,TRBV11-2,TRBD2,.,TRBJ2-1,TGTGCCAGCAGCTTTATCGCCGGACTAGCGGGAAACAATGAGCAGTTCTTC,CASSFIAGLAGNNEQFF
15,TRBV19,.,once,TRBJ1-4,TGTGCCAGTAGTATAGATCATGCAACTAATGAAAAACTGTTTTTT,CASSIDHATNEKLFF
13,TRBV6-5,.,.,TRBJ2-2,TGTGCCAGCAGAAAAAGAGGGGGCGGGGAGCTGTTTTTT,CASRKRGGGELFF
15,TRBV6-2/TRBV6-3,TRBD1,.,TRBJ2-7,TGTGCCAGCAGTGGACCCGGACAGGGATACTACGAGCAGTACTTC,CASSGPGQGYYEQYF
15,TRBV5-1,.,.,TRBJ2-1,TGCGCCAGCAGCTTGGCCCGGGGAAATTACAATGAGCAGTTCTTC,CASSLARGNYNEQFF
16,TRBV7-8,TRBD1,.,TRBJ1-6,TGTGCCAGCAGCTTAGCCGGGACAGCTTATAATTCACCCCTCCACTTT,CASSLAGTAYNSPLHF
12,TRBV2,.,.,TRBJ1-2,TGTGCCAGCCGGGACTCAACGAGGGGCTACACCTTC,CASRDSTRGYTF
13,TRBV9,.,.,TRBJ2-3,TGTGCCAGCAGCAGGGGCCCCACGGGTACGCAGTATTTT,CASSRGPTGTQYF
15,TRBV28,.,.,TRBJ1-4,TGTGCCAGCAGTCCCTCAGGGGCAACTAATGAAAAACTGTTTTTT,CASSPSGATNEKLFF
15,TRBV27,TRBD1,.,TRBJ2-7,TGTGCCAGCTCCCCGGGACAGGGGTTTATCTACGAGCAGTACTTC,CASSPGQGFIYEQYF
16,TRBV27,TRBD1,.,TRBJ2-3,TGTGCCAGCAGTTTACGGACAGGGGGCGTGCGAGATACGCAGTATTTT,CASSLRTGGVRDTQYF
14,TRBV7-9,.,few,TRBJ1-2,TGTGCCAGCAGCTGGGGGAGGCGAAACTATGGCTACACCTTC,CASSWGRRNYGYTF
19,TRBV27,.,few,TRBJ1-3,TGTGCCAGCAGTTTATCGGGTCGGACATTGGCGAGCTCTGGAAACACCATATATTTT,CASSLSGRTLASSGNTIYF
14,TRBV7-3,.,.,TRBJ1-1,TGTGCCAGCAGCTTAAGGGCAGGGAACACTGAAGCTTTCTTT,CASSLRAGNTEAFF
15,TRBV19,TRBD1,few,TRBJ2-7,TGTGCCAGTAGGCGGGCAGACAGGGGTCTTTACGAGCAGTACTTC,CASRRADRGLYEQYF
14,TRBV7-9,.,few,TRBJ1-6,TGTGCCAGCAGTTCTCAGGTTCTGTCTTCACCCCTCCACTTT,CASSSQVLSSPLHF
13,TRBV7-8,.,.,TRBJ1-2,TGTGCCAGCAGCTTAACAATCGCCTATGGCTACACCTTC,CASSLTIAYGYTF
13,TRBV6-1,.,.,TRBJ1-5,TGTGCCAGCAAGACGGGGGGCAATCAGCCCCAGCATTTT,CASKTGGNQPQHF
13,TRBV5-1,TRBD2,.,TRBJ2-5,TGCGCCAGCAGCCTAGGCGGGGGAGAGACCCAGTACTTC,CASSLGGGETQYF
14,TRBV19,TRBD1,.,TRBJ1-6,TGTGCCAGTAGTTTAGGACAGGGGCGTTCACCCCTCCACTTT,CASSLGQGRSPLHF
13,TRBV7-3,.,.,TRBJ2-1,TGTGCCAGCAGCCCAGAATCTAGCAATGAGCAGTTCTTC,CASSPESSNEQFF
14,TRBV7-8,.,.,TRBJ1-3,TGTGCCAGCAGCTTCTTTCCCTCTGGAAACACCATATATTTT,CASSFFPSGNTIYF
13,TRBV19,.,once,TRBJ1-2,TGTGCCAGTGAGGAAAACGGAGTCTATGGCTACACCTTC,CASEENGVYGYTF
13,TRBV14,.,.,TRBJ2-1,TGTGCCAGCAGCCTTTTCTCAGGGGAGTGGACGTTCTTC,CASSLFSGEWTFF
13,TRBV19,TRBD1,.,TRBJ2-2,TGTGCCAGTAGGGCAGGGGGTCCCGGGGAGCTGTTTTTT,CASRAGGPGELFF
13,TRBV5-1,TRBD1,.,TRBJ2-1,TGCGCCAGCAGCCTGGACAGGGAAAGGGAGCAGTTCTTC,CASSLDREREQFF
14,TRBV7-9,TRBD1,.,TRBJ2-5,TGTGCCAGCAGCCTCCTAGACAGGGAAGAGACCCAGTACTTC,CASSLLDREETQYF
14,TRBV3-1/TRBV3-2,TRBD1,few,TRBJ2-7,TGTGCCAGCAGCCAAGGAGGGGGCTTATACGAGCAGTACTTC,CASSQGGGLYEQYF
16,TRBV28,TRBD1,.,TRBJ1-1,TGTGCCAGCAGCCGAGAAGGGGGCTACGGGAACACTGAAGCTTTCTTT,CASSREGGYGNTEAFF
12,TRBV2,.,.,TRBJ1-2,TGTGCCAGCGATCAGGGATCCTATGGCTACACCTTC,CASDQGSYGYTF
12,TRBV12-3/TRBV12-4,.,.,TRBJ1-1,TGTGCCAGCAGCTACGGACAGATAGAAGCTTTCTTT,CASSYGQIEAFF
14,TRBV5-1,.,.,TRBJ1-2,TGCGCCAGCAGCTTGGAGTCCCAGACAAGTGGCTACACCTTC,CASSLESQTSGYTF